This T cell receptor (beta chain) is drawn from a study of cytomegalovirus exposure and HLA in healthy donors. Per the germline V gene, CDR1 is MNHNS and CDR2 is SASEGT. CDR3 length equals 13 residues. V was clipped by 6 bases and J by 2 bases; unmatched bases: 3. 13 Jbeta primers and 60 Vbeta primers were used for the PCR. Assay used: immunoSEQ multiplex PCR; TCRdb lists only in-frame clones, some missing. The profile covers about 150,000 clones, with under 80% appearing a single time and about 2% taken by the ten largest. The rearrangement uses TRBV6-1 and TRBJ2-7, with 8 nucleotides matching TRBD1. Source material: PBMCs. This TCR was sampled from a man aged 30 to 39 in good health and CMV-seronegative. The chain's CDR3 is CASRDRGAYEQYF. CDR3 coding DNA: TGTGCCAGCAGAGACAGGGGTGCCTACGAGCAGTACTTC.